The 28 T cell receptor beta chains below all came from one sample that was sequenced in a study of cytomegalovirus exposure and HLA in healthy donors. In the PCR, 60 Vbeta and 13 Jbeta primers were used. Clones were sequenced by immunoSEQ multiplex PCR, and TCRdb holds only the in-frame ones, with some missing. This sample's clone table lists approximately 120,000 clones. The sample was PBMCs. The receptors derive from a man between 18 and 29 years old in good health and CMV-seronegative.

This chain links TRBV7-2 with TRBJ1-2; the D gene is possibly TRBD1 (6 bases). V was clipped by 8 bases and J by 3 bases, with 16 bases between them. CDR3 length equals 14 residues. CDR1 and CDR2 from the germline V gene are SGHTA and FQGNSA. CDR3 region: CASREGGSDYGYTF. The DNA for the CDR3 is TGTGCCAGCCGGGAGGGGGGGTCTGACTATGGCTACACCTTC.

The V and J genes are TRBV15 and TRBJ1-5; no clear D. The V end lost 1 base, the J end lost 2 bases, and 6 bases lay between the germline ends. The germline V gene encodes CDR1 LNHNV and CDR2 YYDKDF (reference sequence). CDR3 length: 14 residues. In nucleotides, the CDR3 is TGTGCCACCAGCAGAGTGGCCCGCAATCAGCCCCAGCATTTT. Amino acid sequence: CATSRVARNQPQHF.

The V call is TRBV5-1, the J call TRBJ2-5, with D perhaps matching TRBD1 (6 bases). The CDR3 is 13 residues long. Germline-derived CDR1 and CDR2 are SGHRS and YFSETQ. The ends were cut back, 4 bases at V and 3 bases at J, with 10 bases in the middle. The DNA of the CDR3 is TGCGCCAGCAGCCGACAGGCTGAAGAGACCCAGTACTTC. Protein: CASSRQAEETQYF.

This clone counts as medium-sized (0.01 to 0.1%) by frequency. V and J are TRBV10-3 and TRBJ2-1; TRBD2 matches at 7 bases. With V trimmed by 3 bases and J by 3 bases, 5 bases remained unmatched. The CDR3 extends over 15 amino acids. Germline-derived CDR1 and CDR2 are ENHRY and SYGVKD. The CDR3 bases are TGTGCCATCAGTGAAGGCGGGGGTGACTACAATGAGCAGTTCTTC. Encoded protein: CAISEGGGDYNEQFF.

The rearrangement uses TRBV11-2 and TRBJ2-7; D is possibly TRBD1 (5 bases). The ends were cut back, 5 bases at V and 2 bases at J, with 16 bases in the middle. The CDR3 spans 15 residues. The germline CDR1 and CDR2 sequences are SGHAT and FQNNGV. The CDR3 DNA is TGTGCCAGCAGCCACACATGGGGCCAGCCCTACGAGCAGTACTTC. Amino acid sequence: CASSHTWGQPYEQYF.

This rearrangement joins TRBV4-1 to TRBJ2-5; 7 bases fit TRBD1. The DNA matches TRBJ2-7 better at its end, which makes the J call doubtful. Germline CDR1 MGHRA, CDR2 YSYEKL. The CDR3 extends over 16 amino acids. The CDR3 sequence: CASSQGSDRVTYEQYF. For the CDR3, the DNA is TGCGCCAGCAGCCAGGGCTCAGACAGGGTTACCTACGAGCAGTACTTC.

The chain links TRBV5-1 to TRBJ2-1; no clear D gene. The CDR3 has 12 amino acids. V was pared by 3 bases and J by 5 bases, with 6 bases between. Germline values: CDR1 SGHRS, CDR2 YFSETQ. Written as DNA, the CDR3 is TGCGCCAGCAGCTACGCGGACAATGAGCAGTTCTTC. Amino acids: CASSYADNEQFF.

This chain joins TRBV9 and TRBJ2-7; unclear D gene. The CDR3 is 14 amino acids. Germline values: CDR1 SGDLS, CDR2 YYNGEE. Trimming took off 0 bases at V and 2 bases at J, with 9 bases between the two ends. The DNA for the CDR3 is TGTGCCAGCAGCGTAGGTGTCCTCGCCTACGAGCAGTACTTC. It yields the protein CASSVGVLAYEQYF. The full variable domain, in which reference TRBV9 and TRBJ2-7 provide the parts outside the CDR3, is DSGVTQTPKHLITATGQRVTLRCSPRSGDLSVYWYQQSLDQGLQFLIQYYNGEERAKGNILERFSAQQFPDLHSELNLSSLELGDSALYFCASSVGVLAYEQYFGPGTRLTVT.

The J gene is TRBJ2-6, the V gene TRBV9; TRBD1 agrees at 8 bases. This CDR3 has 19 amino acids. After removal of 4 bases from V and 4 bases from J, the junction contained 16 bases not matched to a gene. Germline values: CDR1 SGDLS, CDR2 YYNGEE. The CDR3 loop is CASSSPLVWTGTGANVLTF. CDR3 nucleotides: TGTGCCAGCAGCTCACCCCTGGTTTGGACAGGGACCGGGGCCAACGTCCTGACTTTC.

The chain uses TRBV5-6 and TRBJ2-3; 15 bases match TRBD2. Germline V gene lookup returns CDR1 SGHDT and CDR2 YYEEEE. Trimming at V came to 4 bases and at J to 4 bases, leaving 7 bases not matched to a gene. CDR3 length equals 17 residues. The CDR3 DNA sequence: TGTGCCAGCAGCCTCCGGACTAGCGGGGGGGCCTCAGATACGCAGTATTTT. Translating it yields CASSLRTSGGASDTQYF.

The rearrangement links TRBV7-8 to TRBJ2-5; 7 bases match TRBD1. The CDR3 runs 16 residues. J gave up 5 bases and V 5 bases, and 14 bases lay outside the gene matches. Germline V CDR1 and CDR2: SGHVS, FQNEAQ. CDR3 sequence reads: CASSILPRTGGETQYF. CDR3 DNA: TGTGCCAGCAGCATACTACCACGGACAGGCGGGGAGACCCAGTACTTC.

The chain uses TRBV2 and TRBJ1-1, with D tentatively TRBD1 (6 bases). V was clipped by 3 bases and J by 1 base, with 9 bases between them. Germline CDR1 and CDR2: SNHLY and FYNNEI. The CDR3 runs to 14 residues. The CDR3 bases are TGTGCCAGCAGTGAGGGGGCAGGGAACACTGAAGCTTTCTTT. Residues: CASSEGAGNTEAFF. Complete variable domain (other parts from reference TRBV2 and TRBJ1-1): EPEVTQTPSHQVTQMGQEVILRCVPISNHLYFYWYRQILGQKVEFLVSFYNNEISEKSEIFDDQFSVERPDGSNFTLKIRSTKLEDSAMYFCASSEGAGNTEAFFGQGTRLTVV.

The CDR3 coding sequence is TGCAGCGTTGAAATTAAACCTCCGGGGTACGCCTACGAGCAGTACTTC. Residues: CSVEIKPPGYAYEQYF. This sequence joins TRBV29-1 and TRBJ2-7; possible D gene TRBD2, 5 bases. In germline, CDR1 is SQVTM, CDR2 ANQGSEA. The CDR3 has 16 amino acids. V lost 2 bases and J 2 bases, leaving 19 bases between the germline ends.

The J gene is TRBJ1-2, the V gene TRBV12-5; 7 bases match TRBD1. Per germline, CDR1 LGHNT and CDR2 FRNRAP. Losses at the gene ends were 5 bases for V and 4 bases for J; bases not matched to a gene: 10. There are 15 residues in the CDR3. The CDR3 region has the DNA TGTGCTAGTGGTCCGGGACAGCCCTCCTTCTATGGCTACACCTTC. Translation gives CASGPGQPSFYGYTF.

J is TRBJ2-2 and V is TRBV5-1; 8 nucleotides agree with TRBD1. J was trimmed by 9 bases and V by 4 bases; bases with no gene match: 11. CDR3 size: 15 residues. CDR1 is SGHRS and CDR2 is YFSETQ in the germline V gene. The CDR3 sequence: CASSKSGTGAWELFF. The CDR3 DNA sequence: TGCGCCAGCAGCAAGTCCGGGACAGGAGCCTGGGAGCTGTTTTTT.

This sequence joins TRBV6-4 and TRBJ1-2; D gene uncertain. The length of the CDR3 is 13 residues. V was pared by 0 bases and J by 5 bases, with 7 bases between. CDR1 is MRHNA, CDR2 SNTAGT, per germline. The CDR3 reads CASSDSNGYGYTF. The CDR3 DNA follows: TGTGCCAGCAGTGACTCGAACGGGTATGGCTACACCTTC.

The chain carries TRBV5-5 and TRBJ1-6, with TRBD1 as a possible D gene (6 bases). The CDR3 is 15 residues long. The germline V gene encodes CDR1 SGHKS and CDR2 YYEKEE (reference sequence). Between the trimmed V and J ends, which lost 0 bases and 10 bases, there was a span of 14 bases. CDR3 bases: TGTGCCAGCAGCTTGGATCCGGGCCAGGGGTCACCCCTCCACTTT. It yields the protein CASSLDPGQGSPLHF.

CDR3 DNA: TGTGCCAGCGCGGGGGAGACCCAGTACTTC. Amino acid sequence: CASAGETQYF. This chain connects TRBV9 to TRBJ2-5, with a possible D match to TRBD2 (6 bases). The V end lost 7 bases, the J end lost 5 bases, and 6 bases lay between the germline ends. The CDR3 covers 10 residues. Germline values: CDR1 SGDLS, CDR2 YYNGEE.

This sequence joins TRBV19 and TRBJ1-4, with D hard to call. The CDR3 is 14 residues long. Per germline, CDR1 LNHDA and CDR2 SQIVND (reference sequence). V was pared by 7 bases and J by 8 bases, with 17 bases between. The CDR3 coding sequence is TGTGCCAGTAACACTTACGGGGTCAACGAAAAACTGTTTTTT. Translated, it gives CASNTYGVNEKLFF.

J is TRBJ1-4 and V is TRBV27; 7 positions match TRBD1. The junction had 11 bases not matched to a gene; V was cut back by 5 bases and J by 8 bases. This CDR3 is built from 15 residues. Germline V lookup: CDR1 MNHEY, CDR2 SMNVEV (reference sequence). In nucleotides, the CDR3 is TGTGCCAGCAGTGGACGGGACAGAGCCGGGGAAAAACTGTTTTTT. This encodes CASSGRDRAGEKLFF.

The V call is TRBV5-4, the J call TRBJ1-4; no clear D gene. This CDR3 is built from 15 residues. Germline CDR1 SGHNT, CDR2 YYREEE (reference sequence). The germline V and J ends were trimmed by 3 bases and 5 bases, with 14 bases remaining between them. This CDR3 reads CASSWKEGGNEKLFF. DNA of the CDR3: TGTGCCAGCAGCTGGAAGGAGGGAGGCAATGAAAAACTGTTTTTT.

V gene TRBV19 combines with J gene TRBJ2-2, with a possible D match to TRBD1 (6 bases). Germline assignment: CDR1 LNHDA and CDR2 SQIVND (reference sequence). V lost 7 bases and J lost 1, with 7 bases in between. The CDR3 has 13 amino acids. CDR3 in amino acids: CASMDRNTGELFF. CDR3 nucleotide sequence: TGTGCCAGTATGGACAGGAACACCGGGGAGCTGTTTTTT.

The chain couples TRBV10-3 to TRBJ2-7; 10 bases map to TRBD2. The CDR3 has 15 residues. Germline V gene data show CDR1 as ENHRY and CDR2 as SYGVKD. V shed 4 bases and J 2 bases; nucleotides not matched to a gene: 5. The CDR3 DNA follows: TGTGCCATCAGTGGAACTAGCGGGGTTACCTACGAGCAGTACTTC. Amino acid sequence: CAISGTSGVTYEQYF.

This chain connects TRBV2 to TRBJ2-3; D perhaps matches TRBD2 (7 bases). This CDR3 has 14 amino acids. Germline V gene sequence: CDR1 SNHLY, CDR2 FYNNEI. V lost 7 bases to trimming and J lost 3 bases, with 14 bases between them. The CDR3 here is CASNTRGPTDTQYF. CDR3 nucleotide sequence: TGTGCCAGCAACACGCGGGGGCCTACAGATACGCAGTATTTT.

Of note for this clone: The germline gene is not matched at one end of the junction; a read error may be the cause. V gene TRBV6-5 combines with J gene TRBJ2-1; 8 nucleotides agree with TRBD1. The CDR3 has 16 residues. Germline CDR1 reads MNHEY; CDR2 reads SVGAGI. DNA for the CDR3: TGTGCCAGCAGTTACTGGGCAGGGGGCTCCCACAATGAGCAGTTCTTC. Its translation: CASSYWAGGSHNEQFF.

The CDR3 reads CASSSDIRGEQYF. CDR3 nucleotide sequence: TGTGCCAGCAGTTCAGACATTCGGGGCGAGCAGTACTTC. V gene TRBV27 combines with J gene TRBJ2-7; the D gene is possibly TRBD2 (5 bases). The CDR3 has 13 amino acids. Germline assignment: CDR1 MNHEY and CDR2 SMNVEV (reference sequence). Trimming pared 4 bases from V and 6 bases from J, leaving 13 bases between.

The chain has TRBV19 and TRBJ2-5, with 7 bases identical to TRBD1. In germline, CDR1 is LNHDA, CDR2 SQIVND (reference sequence). This CDR3 region has 15 residues. J was trimmed by 2 bases and V by 6 bases; bases with no gene match: 9. The CDR3 loop is CASSPQGQSQETQYF. The CDR3 nucleotides are TGTGCCAGTAGCCCCCAGGGACAGTCACAAGAGACCCAGTACTTC. Together with reference TRBV19 and TRBJ2-5, the CDR3 gives the full variable domain: DGGITQSPKYLFRKEGQNVTLSCEQNLNHDAMYWYRQDPGQGLRLIYYSQIVNDFQKGDIAEGYSVSREKKESFPLTVTSAQKNPTAFYLCASSPQGQSQETQYFGPGTRLLVL.

This chain joins TRBV7-3 and TRBJ1-3; D unresolved. Trimming stripped 4 bases from V and 0 bases from J, with 19 bases between. Looked up from germline, CDR1 is SGHTA and CDR2 is FQGTGA. The CDR3 is 18 residues long. This chain's CDR3 is CASSYSGKGWPSGNTIYF. In nucleotides, the CDR3 is TGTGCCAGCAGCTATTCCGGGAAAGGATGGCCCTCTGGAAACACCATATATTTT.